Presented here are 29 T cell receptor beta chains from one specimen sequenced in a study of T cells after yellow fever vaccination. TCRdb re-called the 5' RACE reads through MiXCR, storing one row per CDR3 protein. The sample lists a few hundred thousand distinct CDR3 sequences; 3.6% were seen once. Specimen: PBMCs, collected on the day of the yellow fever booster vaccination. Source of these receptors: a man aged 18 to 30 who received the YFV17D yellow fever vaccine.

This clonotype appeared a few times. The rearrangement uses TRBV7-6 and TRBJ2-3; D is possibly TRBD2 (5 bases). The CDR3 has 13 amino acids. Trimming removed 1 base from V and 10 bases from J, with 12 bases in between. The germline V gene encodes CDR1 SGHVS and CDR2 FNYEAQ. The CDR3 DNA reads TGTGCCAGCAGCTTAGATAGGACTGGGGCGCAGTATTTT. This codes for CASSLDRTGAQYF.

This clonotype was observed many times. The genes are TRBV7-8 and TRBJ2-1; D is perhaps TRBD1 (6 bases). The V and J ends lost 4 bases and 4 bases respectively, with 8 bases between them. There are 13 residues in the CDR3. In germline, CDR1 is SGHVS, CDR2 FQNEAQ. In DNA form, the CDR3 reads TGTGCCAGCAGCTGGGGACAATACAATGAGCAGTTCTTC. Protein: CASSWGQYNEQFF. The full variable domain, its missing parts supplied by reference TRBV7-8 and TRBJ2-1, is GAGVSQSPRYKVAKRGQDVALRCDPISGHVSLFWYQQALGQGPEFLTYFQNEAQLDKSGLPSDRFFAERPEGSVSTLKIQRTQQEDSAVYLCASSWGQYNEQFFGPGTRLTVL.

This clonotype showed up just a few times. The CDR3: CASSYARRGTETQYF. CDR3 bases: TGTGCCAGCAGTTACGCCCGCAGGGGAACTGAGACCCAGTACTTC. The chain uses TRBV12-3 or TRBV12-4 and TRBJ2-5, with a tentative D call TRBD1 (6 bases). V was cut by 4 bases and J by 5 bases, with 17 bases left in between. This CDR3 has 15 amino acids.

At least ten counts were recorded for this clonotype. The chain links TRBV7-2 to TRBJ1-1; 9 nucleotides agree with TRBD1. The J segment lost 5 bases and the V segment lost 4 bases, leaving 8 bases of the junction unmatched. CDR3 length: 15 amino acids. Per the germline V gene, CDR1 is SGHTA and CDR2 is FQGNSA. The DNA for the CDR3 is TGTGCCAGCAGCTCCACAGGGGGCGGAGGAACTGAAGCTTTCTTT. This sequence encodes CASSSTGGGGTEAFF.

This clonotype occurred a few times. The CDR3 region is CASSLEQGSGYNQPQHF. The CDR3 DNA reads TGTGCCAGCAGCTTAGAACAGGGCTCGGGGTACAATCAGCCCCAGCATTTT. The chain combines TRBV7-2 with TRBJ1-5; maybe TRBD1 (6 bases). V was shortened by 1 base and J by 3 bases, with 16 bases between the two germline ends. The CDR3 loop spans 17 amino acids. The germline gives CDR1 SGHTA, CDR2 FQGNSA.

This clonotype has only a few counts. V usage is TRBV6-1 and J usage is TRBJ2-3; tentatively, D is TRBD2 (5 bases). V was trimmed by 3 bases and J by 4 bases, leaving 20 bases between them. There are 17 residues in the CDR3. The germline V gene encodes CDR1 MNHNS and CDR2 SASEGT. The CDR3 bases are TGTGCCAGCAGTGAGTATCCGGCCCAGCGGCGGGCAGATACGCAGTATTTT. Its translation: CASSEYPAQRRADTQYF.

The gene calls are TRBV4-2 and TRBJ2-2; tentatively, D is TRBD2 (7 bases). The germline V and J ends were trimmed by 4 bases and 4 bases, with 22 bases remaining between them. The CDR3 contains 18 residues. CDR1 is LGHNA and CDR2 is YNFKEQ in the germline V gene. CDR3: CASSPQGPGGRGTGELFF. CDR3 bases: TGTGCCAGCAGCCCGCAGGGTCCGGGGGGCAGGGGCACCGGGGAGCTGTTTTTT.

This clonotype has just a few counts. The gene calls are TRBV5-1 and TRBJ2-3; 7 nucleotides align to TRBD2. In germline, CDR1 is SGHRS, CDR2 YFSETQ. The V segment lost 2 bases and the J segment 4 bases; nucleotides outside the gene matches: 10. The CDR3 is made up of 16 amino acids. CDR3 in DNA: TGCGCCAGCAGCTTAGGGTATGGGGGGGTCGCAGATACGCAGTATTTT. It is translated as CASSLGYGGVADTQYF.

This clonotype was seen a few times. This chain joins TRBV5-1 and TRBJ2-1; TRBD1 matches at 10 bases. Looked up from germline, CDR1 is SGHRS and CDR2 is YFSETQ. Trimming removed 4 bases from V and 15 bases from J; junction bases left unmatched: 10. The CDR3 contains 13 residues. CDR3 coding DNA: TGCGCCAGCAGCATCGGACAGGGGGAGAGTACGTTCTTC. This codes for CASSIGQGESTFF.

This clonotype was recorded a few times. This chain connects TRBV21-1 to TRBJ2-1; the DNA was not used to check the table's D call, TRBD2. TRBV21-1 is a known pseudogene. The CDR3 length is 16 residues. CDR3 in amino acids: CASSKIRGGRYNEQFF. CDR3 nucleotide sequence: TGTGCCAGCAGCAAAATTCGGGGGGGACGCTACAATGAGCAGTTCTTC.

This clonotype was detected a few times. The rearrangement joins TRBV7-2 to TRBJ1-2; a weak D match, TRBD1 (6 bases). The CDR3 has 14 amino acids. Germline values: CDR1 SGHTA, CDR2 FQGNSA. The V and J ends lost 4 bases and 4 bases respectively, with 13 bases between them. CDR3 in DNA: TGTGCCAGCAGCTCCTCCGGACAGATCTATGGCTACACCTTC. It translates to CASSSSGQIYGYTF.

A single count supports this clonotype. This may be a read error: a much more frequent sequence differs by one nucleotide. The gene calls are TRBV20-1 and TRBJ2-2, with D unclear. The germline V gene has CDR1 DFQATT and CDR2 SNEGSKA (reference sequence). Deletions cut 3 bases from V and 2 bases from J, with 7 bases between. CDR3 length equals 13 residues. CDR3 DNA sequence: TGCAGTGCTAGCCGCAGTAACACCGGGGAGCTGTTTTTT. Translating it yields CSASRSNTGELFF.

The sample holds many counts of this clonotype. The chain employs TRBV5-1 and TRBJ2-4; D is perhaps TRBD1 (5 bases). This CDR3 region has 16 residues. The V and J ends lost 4 bases and 8 bases respectively, with 22 bases between them. Germline V gene lookup returns CDR1 SGHRS and CDR2 YFSETQ. The CDR3 loop reads CASSRGDSRYLDIQYF. DNA for the CDR3: TGCGCCAGCAGCAGGGGCGATTCTAGGTATCTAGACATTCAGTACTTC.

In this sample, this clonotype turned up many times. The chain recombines TRBV7-2 with TRBJ2-6; the D call may be TRBD1 or TRBD2 (5 bases each). V was clipped by 5 bases and J by 1 base, with 12 bases between them. Germline CDR1 and CDR2: SGHTA and FQGNSA. The CDR3 is 16 amino acids. CDR3 sequence: CASSPGRFSGANVLTF. The CDR3 DNA reads TGTGCCAGCAGCCCGGGACGGTTTTCTGGGGCCAACGTCCTGACTTTC. Full variable domain (remainder filled in from reference TRBV7-2 and TRBJ2-6): GAGVSQSPSNKVTEKGKDVELRCDPISGHTALYWYRQSLGQGLEFLIYFQGNSAPDKSGLPSDRFSAERTGGSVSTLTIQRTQQEDSAVYLCASSPGRFSGANVLTFGAGSRLTVL.

In its sample, this clonotype was seen a few times. This sequence joins TRBV6-5 and TRBJ2-1; 10 positions match TRBD1. Germline loops: CDR1 MNHEY, CDR2 SVGAGI. The CDR3 consists of 14 residues. V shed 5 bases and J 5 bases; nucleotides not matched to a gene: 3. CDR3 DNA: TGTGCCAGCAGTGAGGGACAGGGGAACAATGAGCAGTTCTTC. Translated: CASSEGQGNNEQFF.

This clonotype has a handful of counts. The chain joins TRBV7-9 to TRBJ2-7; 9 bases agree with TRBD1. CDR1 is SEHNR, CDR2 FQNEAQ, per germline (reference sequence). CDR3 length: 14 residues. J was trimmed by 5 bases and V by 4 bases; bases with no gene match: 6. CDR3 amino acids: CASSSWTGVHEQYF. The CDR3 DNA sequence: TGTGCCAGCAGCTCATGGACAGGGGTACACGAGCAGTACTTC.

The chain combines TRBV20-1 with TRBJ2-5, with 8 bases lining up with TRBD1. The junction had 8 bases not matched to a gene; V was cut back by 7 bases and J by 4 bases. The CDR3 contains 13 residues. Germline assignment: CDR1 DFQATT and CDR2 SNEGSKA (reference sequence). The chain's CDR3 is CSGVRGTGETQYF. The CDR3 DNA is TGCAGTGGAGTGAGGGGGACAGGAGAGACCCAGTACTTC.

This clonotype occurred a few times. CDR3 sequence (DNA): TGTGCCAGCAGCGTAGCAGCGGGGAACATACAAGAGACCCAGTACTTC. As protein: CASSVAAGNIQETQYF. The rearrangement links TRBV9 to TRBJ2-5; TRBD2 agrees at 7 bases. The CDR3 runs to 16 residues. J lost 2 bases, V lost 0 bases, and 7 bases had no gene match. Germline V gene data show CDR1 as SGDLS and CDR2 as YYNGEE.

In this sample, this clonotype turned up a few times. The chain combines TRBV6-5 with TRBJ1-4; a possible D gene is TRBD1 (5 bases). The V gene's germline CDR1 is MNHEY and CDR2 SVGAGI. This CDR3 is 14 amino acids long. V lost 2 bases, J lost 9 bases, and 13 bases lay in between. The CDR3 is CASSYQGAWQKLFF. CDR3 coding DNA: TGTGCCAGCAGTTACCAGGGTGCCTGGCAAAAACTGTTTTTT.

Many counts were recorded for this clonotype. The chain combines TRBV6-5 with TRBJ2-7; D is perhaps TRBD1 or TRBD2 (5 bases each). The germline CDR1 and CDR2 sequences are MNHEY and SVGAGI. V was clipped by 6 bases and J by 2 bases, with 17 bases between them. CDR3 length: 15 amino acids. This CDR3 is CASRVPSGQAYEQYF. CDR3 bases: TGTGCCAGCAGAGTTCCGTCGGGGCAGGCCTACGAGCAGTACTTC.

In this sample, this clonotype turned up a few times. The chain employs TRBV12-3 or TRBV12-4 and TRBJ2-7, with D unresolved. V was clipped by 3 bases and J by 2 bases, with 8 bases between them. The length of the CDR3 is 13 residues. This chain's CDR3 is CASSLERTYEQYV. The CDR3 DNA is TGTGCCAGCAGTTTGGAACGCACCTACGAGCAGTACGTC.

This clonotype has just a few counts. The V call is TRBV20-1, the J call TRBJ1-5; TRBD1 aligns across 8 bases. Looked up from germline, CDR1 is DFQATT and CDR2 is SNEGSKA (reference sequence). The ends lost 3 bases at V and 4 bases at J; junction bases unmatched: 8. The CDR3 extends over 15 amino acids. The CDR3 protein is CSASRRTGSNQPQHF. CDR3 nucleotides: TGCAGTGCTAGTCGTAGGACAGGGAGTAATCAGCCCCAGCATTTT.

The chain has TRBV9 and TRBJ2-6; possibly TRBD2 for D (5 bases). Germline V lookup: CDR1 SGDLS, CDR2 YYNGEE. Trimming took 0 bases from V and 0 from J, leaving 10 bases between them. The CDR3 loop spans 17 amino acids. In DNA, the CDR3 is TGTGCCAGCAGCGTAGAGGGAGAGAGCTCTGGGGCCAACGTCCTGACTTTC. Its protein product is CASSVEGESSGANVLTF.

This clonotype came up many times. The CDR3 here is CASSLAGQGLGAFF. CDR3 bases: TGCGCCAGCAGCTTGGCGGGACAGGGACTAGGTGCTTTCTTT. The J gene is TRBJ1-1, the V gene TRBV5-1; 9 bases map to TRBD1. The CDR3 spans 14 residues. Unmatched junction bases numbered 8, after V lost 0 bases and J lost 11 bases. CDR1 and CDR2 from the germline V gene are SGHRS and YFSETQ.

This clonotype was detected a few times. The chain is built from TRBV7-9 and TRBJ1-2, with 12 bases that match TRBD1. Trimming removed 4 bases from V and 9 bases from J; junction bases left unmatched: 6. The germline gives CDR1 SEHNR, CDR2 FQNEAQ (reference sequence). The CDR3 loop spans 14 amino acids. CDR3 DNA: TGTGCCAGCAGCTCGGGACAGGGGGCGCGAAGCTACACCTTC. This translates into CASSSGQGARSYTF.

This clonotype was observed a handful of times. This chain uses TRBV14 with TRBJ1-2; TRBD1 is a possible D gene (5 bases). Trimming pared 3 bases from V and 4 bases from J, leaving 12 bases between. Germline CDR1 and CDR2: SGHDN and FVKESK. The CDR3 runs 14 residues. This chain's CDR3 is CASSQGPGGYGYTF. The CDR3 coding sequence is TGTGCCAGCAGCCAGGGCCCGGGGGGCTATGGCTACACCTTC.

A few counts support this clonotype. V usage is TRBV27 and J usage is TRBJ2-1; D uncertain. This CDR3 is built from 12 residues. The V and J ends lost 6 bases and 8 bases respectively, with 11 bases between them. CDR1 and CDR2 (germline): MNHEY, SMNVEV (reference sequence). CDR3: CASREVFHEQFF. CDR3 in DNA: TGTGCCAGCAGAGAGGTTTTCCATGAGCAGTTCTTC.

The table lists this clonotype with a few counts. The J gene is TRBJ1-1, the V gene TRBV13; a weak D match, TRBD1 (6 bases). Trimming cost V 0 bases and J 5 bases, with 13 bases left between them. The length of the CDR3 is 15 residues. CDR1 is PRHDT and CDR2 is FYEKMQ in the germline V gene (reference sequence). CDR3 nucleotides: TGTGCCAGCAGCTTAGGCCGGGGGCGCGGTACTGAAGCTTTCTTT. Translation gives CASSLGRGRGTEAFF.

This clonotype was seen only a few times. A much more abundant neighbour one base away suggests this may be a read error. J is TRBJ1-2 and V is TRBV10-2, with 8 bases fitting TRBD1. This CDR3 is built from 16 residues. With 8 bases clipped from V and 1 base from J, the junction kept 12 bases outside the gene matches. CDR1 and CDR2 from the germline V gene are WSHSY and SAAADI. The CDR3 DNA reads TGCGCCAGCTCCTACGGGACAGGCCGAGGTAACTATGGCTACACCTTC. Translation gives CASSYGTGRGNYGYTF.